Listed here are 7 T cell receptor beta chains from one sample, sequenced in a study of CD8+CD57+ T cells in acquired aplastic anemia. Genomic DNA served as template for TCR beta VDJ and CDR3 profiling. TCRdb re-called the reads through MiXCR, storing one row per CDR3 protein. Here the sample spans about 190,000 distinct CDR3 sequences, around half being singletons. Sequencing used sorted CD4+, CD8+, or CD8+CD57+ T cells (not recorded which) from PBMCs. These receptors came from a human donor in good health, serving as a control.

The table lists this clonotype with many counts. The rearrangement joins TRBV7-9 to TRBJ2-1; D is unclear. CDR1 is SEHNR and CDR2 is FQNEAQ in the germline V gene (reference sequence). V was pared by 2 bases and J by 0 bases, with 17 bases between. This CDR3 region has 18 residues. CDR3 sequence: CASSLSVYRLSSYNEQFF. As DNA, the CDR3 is TGTGCCAGCAGCTTAAGTGTTTATAGGTTGAGCTCCTACAATGAGCAGTTCTTC.

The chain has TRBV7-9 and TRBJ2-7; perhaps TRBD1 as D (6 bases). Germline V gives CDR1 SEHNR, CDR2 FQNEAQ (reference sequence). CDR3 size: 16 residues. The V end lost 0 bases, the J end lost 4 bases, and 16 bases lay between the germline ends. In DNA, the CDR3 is TGTGCCAGCAGCTTAGCAAGTCCGGGACACTCGTACGAGCAGTACTTC. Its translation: CASSLASPGHSYEQYF.

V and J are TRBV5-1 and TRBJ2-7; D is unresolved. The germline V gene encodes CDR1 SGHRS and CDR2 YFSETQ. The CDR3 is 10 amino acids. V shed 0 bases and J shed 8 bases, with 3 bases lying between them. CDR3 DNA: TGCGCCAGCAGCTTGGGGCAGCAGTACTTC. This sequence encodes CASSLGQQYF. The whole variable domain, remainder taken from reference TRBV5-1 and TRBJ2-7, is KAGVTQTPRYLIKTRGQQVTLSCSPISGHRSVSWYQQTPGQGLQFLFEYFSETQRNKGNFPGRFSGRQFSNSRSEMNVSTLELGDSALYLCASSLGQQYFGPGTRLTVT.

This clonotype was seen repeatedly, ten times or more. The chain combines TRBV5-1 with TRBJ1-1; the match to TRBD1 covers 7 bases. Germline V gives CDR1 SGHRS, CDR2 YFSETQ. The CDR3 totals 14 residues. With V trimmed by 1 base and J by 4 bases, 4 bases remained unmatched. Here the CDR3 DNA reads TGCGCCAGCAGCTTGCAAGGGGGCTTCACTGAAGCTTTCTTT. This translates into CASSLQGGFTEAFF.

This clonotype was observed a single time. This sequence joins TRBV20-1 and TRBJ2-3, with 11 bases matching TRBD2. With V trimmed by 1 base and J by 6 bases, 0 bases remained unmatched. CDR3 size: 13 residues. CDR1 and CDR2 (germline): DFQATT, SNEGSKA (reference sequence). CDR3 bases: TGCAGTGCTAGAGGGACTAGCGGGGATACGCAGTATTTT. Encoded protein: CSARGTSGDTQYF.

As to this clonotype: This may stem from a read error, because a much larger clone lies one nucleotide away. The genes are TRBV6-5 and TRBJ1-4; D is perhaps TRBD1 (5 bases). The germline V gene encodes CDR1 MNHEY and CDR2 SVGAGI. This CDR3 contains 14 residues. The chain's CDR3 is CASSPDTRNEKLLF. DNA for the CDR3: TGTGCCAGCAGCCCGGACACCCGGAATGAAAAACTGCTTTTT.

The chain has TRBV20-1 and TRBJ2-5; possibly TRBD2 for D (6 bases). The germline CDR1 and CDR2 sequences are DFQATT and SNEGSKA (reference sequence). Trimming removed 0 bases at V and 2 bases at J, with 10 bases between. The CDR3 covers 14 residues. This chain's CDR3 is CSARDRRGQETQYF. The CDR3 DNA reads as TGCAGTGCTAGAGATCGGAGGGGACAAGAGACCCAGTACTTC.